This T cell receptor (beta chain) is from a study of cytomegalovirus exposure and HLA in healthy donors. Study-wide findings and caveats: The classifier, whose performance was assessed in both the original and validation cohorts, reportedly diagnosed cytomegalovirus status with high specificity and sensitivity. The records held CMV serostatus as the only immune exposure information.

Trimming removed 3 bases from V and 5 bases from J; junction bases left unmatched: 9. The CDR3 has 15 residues. Germline V gene data show CDR1 as SGHRS and CDR2 as YFSETQ. The PCR contained 60 Vbeta and 13 Jbeta primers. Generated by immunoSEQ multiplex PCR, the TCRdb table keeps only in-frame clones and is missing some. Among around 95,000 clones listed, approximately 83% were seen once. As concerns this clone: Its antigen is undetermined.

The sequenced sample was PBMCs. This clonotype was obtained from a female donor in good health and CMV-seropositive. The genes are TRBV5-1 and TRBJ2-5; 8 positions match TRBD1. The CDR3 DNA is TGCGCCAGCAGCTCCGGACAGGGCGGCCAGGAGACCCAGTACTTC. Translation gives CASSSGQGGQETQYF.